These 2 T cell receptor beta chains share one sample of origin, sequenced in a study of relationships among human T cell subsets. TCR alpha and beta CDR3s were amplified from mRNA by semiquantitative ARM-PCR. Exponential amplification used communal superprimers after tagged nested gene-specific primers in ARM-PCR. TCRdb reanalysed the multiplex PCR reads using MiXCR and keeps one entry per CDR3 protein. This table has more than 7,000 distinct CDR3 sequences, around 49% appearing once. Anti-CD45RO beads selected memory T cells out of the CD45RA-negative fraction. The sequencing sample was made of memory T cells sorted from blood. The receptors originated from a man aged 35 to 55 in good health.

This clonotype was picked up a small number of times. This CDR3 reads CATLLEPGHFNSNQPQHF. DNA for the CDR3: TGCGCCACCCTCCTAGAGCCGGGACACTTTAATAGCAATCAGCCCCAGCATTTT. The chain has TRBV5-1 and TRBJ1-5, with D perhaps matching TRBD1 (6 bases). V lost 9 bases, J lost 0 bases, and 25 bases lay in between. The CDR3 is made up of 18 amino acids. CDR1 and CDR2 (germline): SGHRS, YFSETQ.

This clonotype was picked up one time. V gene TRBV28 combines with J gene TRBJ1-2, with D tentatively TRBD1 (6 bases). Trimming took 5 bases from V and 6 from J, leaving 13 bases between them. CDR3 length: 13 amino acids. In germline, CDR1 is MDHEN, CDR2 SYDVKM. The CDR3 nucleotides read TGTGCCAGCAGTGGGACGGGACACGATGGCTACACCTTC. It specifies CASSGTGHDGYTF.